This T cell receptor beta chain was found in a study of identical twins. This clonotype was recorded a few times. Antigen: not known. Healthy Caucasians made up all donors. MiXCR, run by TCRdb on the 5' RACE reads, gives a single entry per CDR3 protein. The repertoire holds 700,000 to 950,000 distinct CDR3 sequences, with 9% to 15% as singletons. Study-level findings and limits: Monozygotic twins shared more out-of-frame TCR alpha than recombination models predicted. Sequences that were out-of-frame, alpha and twin-shared displayed an excess of low generation probability. Without tracking the same donors, conclusions rested on cross-sectional statistical analysis.

These data were also filed under a second study, of yellow fever vaccine responses in identical twins.

This sequence originates from a woman between 18 and 30 years old in good health. The sequenced sample was PBMCs.

For the CDR3, the DNA is TGTGCCAGCAGCCAAGTAAGGGATGGGGCCAACGTCCTGACTTTC. Protein sequence: CASSQVRDGANVLTF. The chain employs TRBV4-2 and TRBJ2-6, with D hard to call. CDR3 length: 15 amino acids. From germline, CDR1 is LGHNA and CDR2 YNFKEQ. The V gene lost 1 base and the J gene lost 3 bases, with 7 bases spanning the gap.